Presented here are 27 T cell receptor beta chains from one specimen sequenced in a study of OX40 agonist ivuxolimab in advanced cancers. Assay: immunoSEQ multiplex PCR; the TCRdb copy retains only in-frame clones and omits some. The sample has fewer than 100,000 clones; roughly 85% are singletons. This specimen consisted of CD4+ or CD8+ T cells sorted from blood, obtained in a trial of the OX40 agonist ivuxolimab. The receptor source for this set is an adult with an advanced solid tumor such as melanoma, head and neck, liver or kidney cancer.

This chain uses TRBV7-6 with TRBJ2-7; a possible D gene is TRBD2 (5 bases). The V end lost 0 bases, the J end lost 3 bases, and 9 bases lay between the germline ends. The CDR3 consists of 14 residues. Germline lookup yields CDR1 SGHVS and CDR2 FNYEAQ. The DNA of the CDR3 is TGTGCCAGCAGCTTAGCCCCGGCGGGCTACGAGCAGTACTTC. This gives the protein CASSLAPAGYEQYF.

The chain links TRBV19 to TRBJ2-3; the match to TRBD2 covers 8 bases. The junction had 2 bases not matched to a gene; V was cut back by 6 bases and J by 3 bases. Germline CDR1 LNHDA, CDR2 SQIVND (reference sequence). This CDR3 has 13 residues. CDR3 sequence (DNA): TGTGCCAGTAGGGCGGGGGGAACAGATACGCAGTATTTT. Protein: CASRAGGTDTQYF.

The chain employs TRBV6-5 and TRBJ1-1, with TRBD1 as a possible D gene (6 bases). Trimming removed 6 bases at V and 2 bases at J, with 16 bases between. The CDR3 consists of 15 residues. Germline loops: CDR1 MNHEY, CDR2 SVGAGI. Here the CDR3 reads CASRPPGTPNTEAFF. The DNA of the CDR3 is TGTGCCAGCAGACCACCCGGGACACCAAACACTGAAGCTTTCTTT.

The V call is TRBV6-5, the J call TRBJ2-7, with no clear D. This CDR3 region has 12 residues. Trimming stripped 10 bases from V and 2 bases from J, with 12 bases between. Germline CDR1 reads MNHEY; CDR2 reads SVGAGI. The CDR3 nucleotides read TGTGCCACCTCCCTCGGTCCCTACGAGCAGTACTTC. Its translation: CATSLGPYEQYF.

The chain links TRBV7-3 to TRBJ2-3; TRBD2 matches 10 bases. The V gene's germline CDR1 is SGHTA and CDR2 FQGTGA. V shed 5 bases and J 4 bases; nucleotides not matched to a gene: 9. This CDR3 has 16 residues. The CDR3 DNA reads as TGTGCCAGCAGCCCCACGAGCGGGGGGGCCCCAGATACGCAGTATTTT. Protein sequence: CASSPTSGGAPDTQYF.

The genes are TRBV6-5 and TRBJ2-1; D gene ambiguous. Germline assignment: CDR1 MNHEY and CDR2 SVGAGI. With 6 bases removed from V and 10 bases from J, the gap between germline ends came to 19 bases. The CDR3 is made up of 14 amino acids. The CDR3 DNA is TGTGCCAGCAGGCCGAGGCAGGACGGCGGCGAGCAGTTCTTC. It is translated as CASRPRQDGGEQFF.

The chain uses TRBV2 and TRBJ2-5; D is perhaps TRBD2 (6 bases). The CDR3 runs to 15 residues. Germline CDR1 is SNHLY and CDR2 is FYNNEI. V shed 8 bases and J shed 2 bases, with 18 bases lying between them. The CDR3 DNA sequence: TGTGCCAGCGTGGAGGGTAGGGGACCTCAAGAGACCCAGTACTTC. It translates to CASVEGRGPQETQYF.

This sequence joins TRBV28 and TRBJ2-6; no reliable D call. The CDR3 sequence is 16 residues long. V lost 6 bases and J 0 bases, leaving 12 bases between the germline ends. Germline CDR1 is MDHEN and CDR2 is SYDVKM. CDR3 sequence reads: CASRPGLSSGANVLTF. DNA of the CDR3: TGTGCCAGCAGACCGGGCCTTAGCTCTGGGGCCAACGTCCTGACTTTC.

This clone was found a few times. The CDR3 DNA is TGTGCCAGCAGCTTATCGTCAGGCGGGGGAAATTCACCCCTCCACTTT. Amino acids: CASSLSSGGGNSPLHF. The chain links TRBV7-9 to TRBJ1-6; TRBD1 is a possible D gene (5 bases). Trimming left V 2 bases short and J 7 bases short, with 15 bases between. The CDR3 runs 16 residues. CDR1 is SEHNR, CDR2 FQNEAQ, per germline (reference sequence).

V and J are TRBV5-1 and TRBJ1-3; no clear D gene. This CDR3 is built from 14 residues. Trimming left V 7 bases short and J 4 bases short, with 15 bases between. The germline gives CDR1 SGHRS, CDR2 YFSETQ. CDR3 DNA: TGCGCCAGCGGGGATCCTGGGAAGGGAAACACCATATATTTT. Translated: CASGDPGKGNTIYF.

V is TRBV7-3 and J is TRBJ1-1; D is ambiguous. This CDR3 comprises 13 residues. The V and J ends lost 2 bases and 0 bases respectively, with 4 bases between them. Germline CDR1 and CDR2: SGHTA and FQGTGA. The CDR3 loop reads CASSLALNTEAFF. Written as DNA, the CDR3 is TGTGCCAGCAGCTTAGCTTTGAACACTGAAGCTTTCTTT.

The V and J genes are TRBV5-1 and TRBJ2-7, with 10 bases identical to TRBD1. Germline CDR1 and CDR2: SGHRS and YFSETQ. With 0 bases clipped from V and 3 bases from J, the junction kept 3 bases outside the gene matches. The CDR3 has 15 residues. This CDR3 is CASSLGTGGDYEQYF. Written as DNA, the CDR3 is TGCGCCAGCAGCTTGGGGACAGGGGGGGACTACGAGCAGTACTTC.

The chain carries TRBV14 and TRBJ2-5, with D perhaps TRBD2 (6 bases). CDR3 length: 16 amino acids. Germline CDR1 is SGHDN and CDR2 is FVKESK. V lost 3 bases to trimming and J lost 5 bases, with 19 bases between them. The CDR3 DNA reads TGTGCCAGCAGCCATAAGCAACTGGCGGGGAGTGAGACCCAGTACTTC. Protein sequence: CASSHKQLAGSETQYF.

The chain links TRBV5-1 to TRBJ2-5, with 11 nucleotides matching TRBD2. Germline trimming cut 0 bases from V and 4 bases from J; bases unmatched to any gene: 2. CDR3 length: 15 amino acids. CDR1 SGHRS and CDR2 YFSETQ come from the germline V gene. The CDR3 loop is CASSLELAGVETQYF. In nucleotides, the CDR3 is TGCGCCAGCAGCTTGGAACTAGCGGGGGTAGAGACCCAGTACTTC.

The table lists this clone with a few counts. The chain has TRBV19 and TRBJ1-2; TRBD1 might be the D (5 bases). The CDR3 is made up of 13 amino acids. Germline V gene lookup returns CDR1 LNHDA and CDR2 SQIVND (reference sequence). The germline V and J ends were trimmed by 5 bases and 8 bases, with 15 bases remaining between them. The DNA of the CDR3 is TGTGCCAGTAGTTTCTCCAGGGTGGAAGGCTACACCTTC. This sequence encodes CASSFSRVEGYTF.

This clone was seen a handful of times. The V call is TRBV4-1, the J call TRBJ1-1, with D uncertain. The germline gives CDR1 MGHRA, CDR2 YSYEKL. The CDR3 has 13 amino acids. With 0 bases removed from V and 3 bases from J, the gap between germline ends came to 5 bases. The DNA of the CDR3 is TGCGCCAGCAGCCAAGACTGGGACACTGAAGCTTTCTTT. The encoded protein is CASSQDWDTEAFF.

The chain links TRBV7-3 to TRBJ2-3; D unresolved. V shed 3 bases and J shed 2 bases, with 6 bases lying between them. This CDR3 has 13 amino acids. Germline V gives CDR1 SGHTA, CDR2 FQGTGA. The CDR3 here is CASSFQITDTQYF. CDR3 DNA sequence: TGTGCCAGCAGCTTTCAGATCACAGATACGCAGTATTTT.

V and J are TRBV29-1 and TRBJ2-5, with D perhaps matching TRBD1 or TRBD2 (5 bases each). This CDR3 contains 12 residues. The V and J ends lost 6 bases and 5 bases respectively, with 13 bases between them. CDR1 SQVTM and CDR2 ANQGSEA come from the germline V gene. Written as DNA, the CDR3 is TGCAGCGTGGCCTCGGGGCCGGAGACCCAGTACTTC. This translates into CSVASGPETQYF. The complete variable domain, with remaining parts taken from reference TRBV29-1 and TRBJ2-5, reads SAVISQKPSRDICQRGTSLTIQCQVDSQVTMMFWYRQQPGQSLTLIATANQGSEATYESGFVIDKFPISRPNLTFSTLTVSNMSPEDSSIYLCSVASGPETQYFGPGTRLLVL.

The rearrangement uses TRBV21-1 and TRBJ2-7; the table's D call, TRBD2, was not checked against the DNA. TRBV21-1 is an annotated pseudogene. The CDR3 consists of 15 residues. The CDR3 nucleotides read TGTGCCAGCAGCAAGCAACGCCGTCTACGTTGCGAGCAGTACTTC. Translated, it gives CASSKQRRLRCEQYF.

DNA for the CDR3: TGTGCCATCAGTGGGTCAAATACGTGGCGGTTGAACACTGAAGCTTTCTTT. Translating it yields CAISGSNTWRLNTEAFF. J is TRBJ1-1 and V is TRBV10-3, with D unclear. Germline CDR1 reads ENHRY; CDR2 reads SYGVKD. V lost 4 bases to trimming and J lost 0 bases, with 18 bases between them. This CDR3 comprises 17 residues.

Concerning this clone: A read error may produce the germline difference seen at one junction end. The rearrangement uses TRBV2 and TRBJ1-1; D call uncertain. The germline CDR1 and CDR2 sequences are SNHLY and FYNNEI. This CDR3 is built from 13 residues. CDR3 residues: CASSEIRAEGPPF. CDR3 sequence (DNA): TGTGCCAGCAGTGAAATCCGGGCCGAAGGGCCCCCATTT.

The chain employs TRBV7-3 and TRBJ1-2; maybe TRBD1 (6 bases). V was trimmed by 0 bases and J by 8 bases, leaving 16 bases between them. The V gene's germline CDR1 is SGHTA and CDR2 FQGTGA. This CDR3 contains 15 residues. As DNA, the CDR3 is TGTGCCAGCAGCTTAACCGGGGGCCGGGTGGGCGGCTACACCTTC. It specifies CASSLTGGRVGGYTF.

The CDR3 loop reads CASSLQRHRVYEQYF. The CDR3 DNA is TGTGCCAGCAGCTTGCAAAGGCACAGGGTCTACGAGCAGTACTTC. The rearrangement uses TRBV5-6 and TRBJ2-7; perhaps TRBD1 as D (6 bases). This CDR3 is built from 15 residues. The V and J ends lost 1 base and 3 bases respectively, with 14 bases between them. Germline CDR1 SGHDT, CDR2 YYEEEE.

This chain connects TRBV30 to TRBJ2-5, with D possibly matching TRBD1 (5 bases). The length of the CDR3 is 16 residues. The V and J ends lost 5 bases and 2 bases respectively, with 21 bases between them. CDR1 is GTSNPN, CDR2 SVGIG, per germline (reference sequence). CDR3 nucleotides: TGTGCCTGGGGGCCCCCGAGATCCGCAGGGCAAGAGACCCAGTACTTC. Translated: CAWGPPRSAGQETQYF.

The chain employs TRBV13 and TRBJ2-5, with D perhaps given as TRBD1 or TRBD2 (5 bases each). Trimming took 4 bases from V and 5 from J, leaving 17 bases between them. Germline CDR1 PRHDT, CDR2 FYEKMQ (reference sequence). The CDR3 consists of 15 residues. The CDR3 region is CASSSSRGRGETQYF. The CDR3 DNA sequence: TGTGCCAGCAGCTCTTCTAGGGGTCGGGGCGAGACCCAGTACTTC.

The genes are TRBV6-6 and TRBJ1-5, with 8 positions matching TRBD1. Per germline, CDR1 MNHNY and CDR2 SVGAGI (reference sequence). J lost 5 bases, V lost 2 bases, and 2 bases had no gene match. The CDR3 is made up of 14 amino acids. The CDR3 nucleotides read TGTGCCAGCAGTTACGTGACAGGGGATCAGCCCCAGCATTTT. Its translation: CASSYVTGDQPQHF.

The J gene is TRBJ2-2, the V gene TRBV18; tentative D call: TRBD1 (6 bases). CDR1 is KGHSH, CDR2 LQKENI, per germline. Trimming took 3 bases from V and 4 from J, leaving 12 bases between them. This CDR3 is 15 amino acids long. The CDR3 DNA follows: TGTGCCAGCTCACCGGGGCAGGGGTTCACCGGGGAGCTGTTTTTT. Residues: CASSPGQGFTGELFF.